The clone carrying this T cell receptor beta chain appeared a few times. The target antigen is unknown. The CDR3 has 15 amino acids. V gave up 3 bases and J gave up 6 bases; unmatched junction bases: 8. Germline values: CDR1 LNHDA, CDR2 SQIVND (reference sequence). Researchers took RNA transcripts and amplified the TCR beta CDR3 regions from them. Carried out on the TCR CDR3, a first-round RT-PCR used the HTBI primer set. TCRdb independently ran MiXCR on the multiplex PCR reads; one entry per CDR3 protein. This sample yields around 520,000 distinct CDR3 sequences, of which approximately 15% are seen a single time; less than 20% belongs to the top ten. This entry belongs to a study of T cells in Graves' hyperthyroidism and ophthalmopathy. Study-wide results and caveats: Peripheral blood also featured most of the thyroid clonotypes expanded above 0.001.

Absence of ophthalmopathy progression within 18 months defined stable Graves' hyperthyroidism. This sequence originates from a young woman with Graves' hyperthyroidism. The chain joins TRBV19 to TRBJ1-5; 7 bases are shared with TRBD1. The sample comprised blood. The CDR3 bases are TGTGCCAGTAGTATTTCCGACAGGGCAAGTCAGCCCCAGCATTTT. Translated, it gives CASSISDRASQPQHF.